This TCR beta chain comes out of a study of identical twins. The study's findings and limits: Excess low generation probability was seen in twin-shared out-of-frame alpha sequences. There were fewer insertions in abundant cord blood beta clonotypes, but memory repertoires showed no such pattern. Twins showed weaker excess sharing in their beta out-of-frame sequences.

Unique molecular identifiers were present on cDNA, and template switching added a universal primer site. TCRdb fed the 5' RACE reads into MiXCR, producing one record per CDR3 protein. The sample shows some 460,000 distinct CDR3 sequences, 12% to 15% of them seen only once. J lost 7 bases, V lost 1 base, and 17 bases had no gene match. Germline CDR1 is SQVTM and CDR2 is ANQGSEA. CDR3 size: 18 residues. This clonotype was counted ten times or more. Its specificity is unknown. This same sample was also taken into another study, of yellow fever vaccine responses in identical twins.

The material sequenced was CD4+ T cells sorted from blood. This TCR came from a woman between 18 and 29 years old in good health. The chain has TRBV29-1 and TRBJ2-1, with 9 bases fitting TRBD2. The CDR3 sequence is CSVEGGLALASGRNEQFF. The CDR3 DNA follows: TGCAGCGTTGAAGGAGGACTAGCGTTGGCCTCAGGGCGTAATGAGCAGTTCTTC.